The present TCR beta chain was sequenced within a study of post-analysis software for immune sequencing data. Study results and caveats: About 5 TRBV segments were more frequent in patients than controls; TRBV5-6, TRBV5-1 and TRBV20-1 belonged to this group.

TCR beta cDNA libraries included unique molecular identifiers. TCRdb itself ran the PCR reads through MiXCR, one entry per CDR3 protein. This repertoire shows approximately 690,000 distinct CDR3 sequences, 59% found once; its top ten account for 11%. V lost 3 bases, J lost 0 bases, and 16 bases lay in between. CDR3 size: 16 residues. Germline CDR1 is DFQATT and CDR2 is SNEGSKA (reference sequence). To note about this clonotype: The antigen remains undetermined.

The chain has TRBV20-1 and TRBJ2-3; D is unclear. The TCR comes from a girl aged 2 to 9 with multiple sclerosis. The sequencing input was blood. CDR3 bases: TGCAGTGCTAGGGTCCCCGAGGCATCTAGCACAGATACGCAGTATTTT. Encoded protein: CSARVPEASSTDTQYF.